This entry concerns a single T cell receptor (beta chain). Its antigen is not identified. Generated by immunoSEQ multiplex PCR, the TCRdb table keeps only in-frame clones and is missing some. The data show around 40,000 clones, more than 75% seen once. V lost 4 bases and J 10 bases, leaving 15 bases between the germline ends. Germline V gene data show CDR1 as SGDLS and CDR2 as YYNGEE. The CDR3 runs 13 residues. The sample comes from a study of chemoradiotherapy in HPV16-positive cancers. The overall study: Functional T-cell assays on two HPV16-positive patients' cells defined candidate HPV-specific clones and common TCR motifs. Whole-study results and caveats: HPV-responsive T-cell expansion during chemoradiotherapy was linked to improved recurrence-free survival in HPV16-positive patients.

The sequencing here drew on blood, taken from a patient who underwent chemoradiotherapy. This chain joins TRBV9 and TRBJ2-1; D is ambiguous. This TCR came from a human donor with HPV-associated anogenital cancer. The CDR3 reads CASSFSPQKEQFF. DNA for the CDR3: TGTGCCAGCAGCTTTTCCCCTCAGAAGGAGCAGTTCTTC.